The T cell receptor beta chain described here comes from a study of T cell changes during pregnancy in multiple sclerosis. The assay was immunoSEQ multiplex PCR, and TCRdb's table has in-frame clones only and misses some. The table records some 33,000 clones, approximately 90% of them present only once. This CDR3 has 11 residues. Germline V CDR1 and CDR2: SGHRS, YFSETQ. V lost 3 bases and J lost 10, with 10 bases in between. The V call is TRBV5-1, the J call TRBJ1-2; possibly TRBD1 for D (6 bases). The TCR sequence derives from a female donor with multiple sclerosis, enrolled in a pregnancy study. Specimen: CD8+ T cells from peripheral blood mononuclear cells, collected in the third trimester of pregnancy. CDR3 DNA sequence: TGCGCCAGCAGCTCGACAGGTTACTACACCTTC. Translating it yields CASSSTGYYTF.